What follows are 5 T cell receptor beta chains derived from one specimen sequenced in a study of blood T cell repertoires in COVID-19. The assay was immunoSEQ multiplex PCR, and TCRdb's table has in-frame clones only and misses some. The profile shows around 260,000 clones, approximately 85% of them singletons. Material for sequencing was peripheral blood. These receptors were collected from a human donor with COVID-19, enrolled during active disease. The donor label of this sample is uncertain.

V usage is TRBV4-1 and J usage is TRBJ1-4; D gene unclear. Trimming shortened V by 0 bases and J by 1 base, and 15 bases separated the two germline ends. Germline V CDR1 and CDR2: MGHRA, YSYEKL. The CDR3 is 18 residues long. The DNA of the CDR3 is TGCGCCAGCAGCCAAGATAGGCGGGTCACGGGAACTAATGAAAAACTGTTTTTT. Its translation: CASSQDRRVTGTNEKLFF.

The chain has TRBV6-5 and TRBJ2-1; possible D gene TRBD2, 6 bases. The CDR3 length is 16 residues. With 4 bases removed from V and 8 bases from J, the gap between germline ends came to 21 bases. CDR1 and CDR2 from the germline V gene are MNHEY and SVGAGI. Written as DNA, the CDR3 is TGTGCCAGCAGTTCCCCCTCAGCGGGCGGATTCCATGAGCAGTTCTTC. It specifies CASSSPSAGGFHEQFF.

The rearrangement uses TRBV2 and TRBJ1-1; possibly TRBD1 for D (6 bases). The CDR3 loop spans 14 amino acids. CDR1 and CDR2 from the germline V gene are SNHLY and FYNNEI. V was cut by 8 bases and J by 0 bases, with 13 bases left in between. CDR3 sequence reads: CASSWGGMNTEAFF. The CDR3 coding sequence is TGTGCCAGCTCATGGGGGGGCATGAACACTGAAGCTTTCTTT.

V and J are TRBV2 and TRBJ1-5; TRBD1 might be the D (6 bases). Between the trimmed V and J ends, which lost 6 bases and 1 base, there was a span of 13 bases. Germline V gene data show CDR1 as SNHLY and CDR2 as FYNNEI. This CDR3 region has 15 residues. The CDR3 region is CASSRTDESNQPQHF. The CDR3 nucleotides are TGTGCCAGCAGCCGGACAGACGAGAGCAATCAGCCCCAGCATTTT.

The CDR3 DNA is TGTGCCAGCAGCGCGCCCCTGAGGTTTCGTACGCAGTATTTT. As protein: CASSAPLRFRTQYF. The gene calls are TRBV9 and TRBJ2-3; D gene unclear. The length of the CDR3 is 14 residues. CDR1 and CDR2 (germline): SGDLS, YYNGEE. Trimming took off 3 bases at V and 8 bases at J, with 16 bases between the two ends.